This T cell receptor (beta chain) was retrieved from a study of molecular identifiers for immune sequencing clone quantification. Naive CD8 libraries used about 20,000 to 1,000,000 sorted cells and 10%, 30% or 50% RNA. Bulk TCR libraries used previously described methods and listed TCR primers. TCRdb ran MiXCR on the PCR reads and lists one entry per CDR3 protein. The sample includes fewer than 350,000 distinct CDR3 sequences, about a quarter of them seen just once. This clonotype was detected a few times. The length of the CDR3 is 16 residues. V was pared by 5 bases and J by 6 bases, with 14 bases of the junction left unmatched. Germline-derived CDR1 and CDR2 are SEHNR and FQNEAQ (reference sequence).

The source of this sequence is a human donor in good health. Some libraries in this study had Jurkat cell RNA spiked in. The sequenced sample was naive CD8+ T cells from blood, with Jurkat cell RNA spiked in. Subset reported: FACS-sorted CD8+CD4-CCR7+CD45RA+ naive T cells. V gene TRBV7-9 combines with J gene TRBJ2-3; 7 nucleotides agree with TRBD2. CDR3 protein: CASSALSAGVADTQYF. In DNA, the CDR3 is TGTGCCAGCAGCGCGCTCTCGGCGGGGGTGGCGGATACGCAGTATTTT.